This TCR beta chain was observed in a study of T cells after yellow fever vaccination. Study-wide results and caveats: Any FACS-sorted repertoire could hold abundant clonotypes that contaminate it from the bulk population. Weaker overall, the secondary response nonetheless peaked faster (day 5 versus 15). Re-detected after boosting: most primary clones, 96% of CD4 and about 85% of CD8. The CD4 and CD8 compartments had a small share of their clonotypes in common.

V lost 1 base and J lost 0; bases outside the gene matches: 9. Germline V gives CDR1 DFQATT, CDR2 SNEGSKA (reference sequence). CDR3 length equals 16 residues. As for this clonotype: The antigen remains unidentified.

TCRdb re-called the 5' RACE reads through MiXCR, storing one row per CDR3 protein. This table holds 610,000 or so distinct CDR3 sequences, roughly an eighth found once. This TCR derives from a man younger than 40 who received the YFV17D yellow fever vaccine. The sample here was PBMCs, taken on the day of the yellow fever booster vaccination. The J gene is TRBJ2-7, the V gene TRBV20-1; TRBD2 matches 7 bases. CDR3 region: CSARAHSGPSSYEQYF. Written as DNA, the CDR3 is TGCAGTGCTAGAGCCCATAGCGGGCCGAGCTCCTACGAGCAGTACTTC.